Presented here are 8 T cell receptor beta chains from one specimen sequenced in a study of cytomegalovirus exposure and HLA in healthy donors. The PCR ran on 60 Vbeta and 13 Jbeta primers. Only in-frame clones appear in the TCRdb table, and some are missing; sequencing was by immunoSEQ multiplex PCR. The sample has approximately 150,000 clones, 79% seen once; the top ten hold roughly 6%. Material: PBMCs. The receptors were sampled from a man aged 50 to 59 in good health and CMV-seropositive.

The chain employs TRBV2 and TRBJ1-6, with 8 bases aligning to TRBD1. CDR3 size: 14 residues. The germline V gene encodes CDR1 SNHLY and CDR2 FYNNEI. The V gene end was trimmed by 7 bases and the J gene end by 6 bases; junction bases not matched to a gene: 5. DNA for the CDR3: TGTGCCAGCAATGAGGACAGGGCTAATTCACCCCTCCACTTT. Its protein is CASNEDRANSPLHF.

The rearrangement links TRBV10-1 to TRBJ2-7; 13 bases fit TRBD2. This CDR3 spans 13 amino acids. CDR1 WNHNN and CDR2 SYGVQD come from the germline V gene (reference sequence). With 9 bases clipped from V and 3 bases from J, the junction kept 2 bases outside the gene matches. CDR3 nucleotide sequence: TGCGCCAGAGGGACTAGCGGGATCTACGAGCAGTACTTC. Translation: CARGTSGIYEQYF.

This clone was found once. The chain couples TRBV10-1 to TRBJ2-2, with a tentative D call TRBD1 (5 bases). The CDR3 totals 13 residues. V was shortened by 5 bases and J by 4 bases, with 8 bases between the two germline ends. Germline V CDR1 and CDR2: WNHNN, SYGVQD (reference sequence). In DNA, the CDR3 is TGCGCCAGCAGTAGGACAATCACCGGGGAGCTGTTTTTT. Encoded protein: CASSRTITGELFF.

This clone was observed a few times. The rearrangement uses TRBV2 and TRBJ2-7, with no clear D. The CDR3 totals 17 residues. V gave up 6 bases and J gave up 1 base, with 22 bases separating them. Per germline, CDR1 SNHLY and CDR2 FYNNEI. CDR3 region: CASSTPAVREVSYEQYF. CDR3 DNA sequence: TGTGCCAGCAGCACCCCAGCAGTCAGAGAGGTATCCTACGAGCAGTACTTC.

The genes are TRBV6-6 and TRBJ2-3; tentatively, D is TRBD2 (6 bases). Trimming left V 7 bases short and J 0 bases short, with 17 bases between. There are 16 residues in the CDR3. Looked up from germline, CDR1 is MNHNY and CDR2 is SVGAGI (reference sequence). CDR3 nucleotide sequence: TGTGCCAGCACCCTGGGAGGAGCGACTAGCACAGATACGCAGTATTTT. Protein product: CASTLGGATSTDTQYF.

The rearrangement links TRBV30 to TRBJ1-6; D is unclear. The germline V gene has CDR1 GTSNPN and CDR2 SVGIG (reference sequence). The V and J ends lost 5 bases and 6 bases respectively, with 11 bases between them. This CDR3 is built from 13 residues. The chain's CDR3 is CAWGGSRNSPLHF. CDR3 in DNA: TGTGCCTGGGGAGGCAGCCGTAATTCACCCCTCCACTTT.

The chain uses TRBV15 and TRBJ1-2; the D gene is possibly TRBD1 (5 bases). Germline CDR1 and CDR2: LNHNV and YYDKDF (reference sequence). The CDR3 is made up of 14 amino acids. V was trimmed by 3 bases and J by 5 bases, leaving 13 bases between them. For the CDR3, the DNA is TGTGCCACCAGCAGCTATAAGGGGAGGTATGGCTACACCTTC. It encodes CATSSYKGRYGYTF.

This clone was seen a single time. The gene calls are TRBV5-4 and TRBJ2-5; 7 positions match TRBD2. The trim removed 5 bases at V and 1 base at J, leaving 11 bases unmatched. This CDR3 is 16 amino acids long. Germline loops: CDR1 SGHNT, CDR2 YYREEE (reference sequence). DNA of the CDR3: TGTGCCAGCAGGGGCGGGGGAACTGGGCGCCAAGAGACCCAGTACTTC. Residues: CASRGGGTGRQETQYF.